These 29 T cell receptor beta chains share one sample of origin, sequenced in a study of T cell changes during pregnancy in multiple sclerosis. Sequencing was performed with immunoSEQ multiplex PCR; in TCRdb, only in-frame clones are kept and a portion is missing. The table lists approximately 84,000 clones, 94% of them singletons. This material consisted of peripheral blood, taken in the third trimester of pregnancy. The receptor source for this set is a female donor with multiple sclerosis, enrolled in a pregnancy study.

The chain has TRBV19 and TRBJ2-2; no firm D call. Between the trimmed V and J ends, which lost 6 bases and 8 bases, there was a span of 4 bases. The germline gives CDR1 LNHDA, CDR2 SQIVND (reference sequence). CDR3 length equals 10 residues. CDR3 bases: TGTGCCAGTAGGGCAGGGGAGCTGTTTTTT. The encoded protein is CASRAGELFF.

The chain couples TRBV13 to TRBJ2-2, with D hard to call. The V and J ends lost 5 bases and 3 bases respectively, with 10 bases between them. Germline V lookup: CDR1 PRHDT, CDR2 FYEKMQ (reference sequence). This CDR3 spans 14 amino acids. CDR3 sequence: CASSPSGYTGELFF. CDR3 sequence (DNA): TGTGCCAGCAGCCCCAGTGGTTACACCGGGGAGCTGTTTTTT.

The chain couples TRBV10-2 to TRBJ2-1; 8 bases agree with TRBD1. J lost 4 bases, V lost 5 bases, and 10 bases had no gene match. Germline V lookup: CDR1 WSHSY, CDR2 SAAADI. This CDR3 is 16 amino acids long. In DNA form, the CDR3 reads TGCGCCAGCAGTACCATAGGACAGGGTTCTTACAATGAGCAGTTCTTC. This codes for CASSTIGQGSYNEQFF.

The CDR3: CASSVVGTGVYGYTF. The CDR3 DNA reads as TGTGCCAGCAGCGTAGTTGGGACAGGGGTTTATGGCTACACCTTC. The rearrangement links TRBV9 to TRBJ1-2; 10 nucleotides match TRBD1. CDR3 length equals 15 residues. Trimming cost V 0 bases and J 5 bases; bases outside gene matches: 4. The germline CDR1 and CDR2 sequences are SGDLS and YYNGEE. The whole variable domain, remainder taken from reference TRBV9 and TRBJ1-2, is DSGVTQTPKHLITATGQRVTLRCSPRSGDLSVYWYQQSLDQGLQFLIQYYNGEERAKGNILERFSAQQFPDLHSELNLSSLELGDSALYFCASSVVGTGVYGYTFGSGTRLTVV.

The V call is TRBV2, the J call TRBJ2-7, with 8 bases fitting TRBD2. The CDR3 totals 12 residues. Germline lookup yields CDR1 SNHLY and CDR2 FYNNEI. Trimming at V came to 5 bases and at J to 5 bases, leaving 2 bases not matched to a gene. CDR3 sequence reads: CASSSGGNEQYF. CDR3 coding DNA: TGTGCCAGCAGTAGCGGGGGTAACGAGCAGTACTTC.

The CDR3 spells CASKSLETGDHGYTF. The CDR3 nucleotides read TGTGCCAGTAAGTCCCTTGAGACAGGGGATCATGGCTACACCTTC. The chain joins TRBV19 to TRBJ1-2, with 8 nucleotides matching TRBD1. This CDR3 is built from 15 residues. The V gene end was trimmed by 7 bases and the J gene end by 6 bases; junction bases not matched to a gene: 13. The germline V gene encodes CDR1 LNHDA and CDR2 SQIVND (reference sequence).

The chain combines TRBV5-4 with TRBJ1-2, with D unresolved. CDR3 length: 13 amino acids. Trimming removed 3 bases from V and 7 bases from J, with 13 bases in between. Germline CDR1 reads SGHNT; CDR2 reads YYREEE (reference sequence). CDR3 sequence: CASSYRTGSGYTF. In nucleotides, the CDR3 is TGTGCCAGCAGCTATCGGACCGGGAGTGGCTACACCTTC. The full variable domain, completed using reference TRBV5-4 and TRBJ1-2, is ETGVTQSPTHLIKTRGQQVTLRCSSQSGHNTVSWYQQALGQGPQFIFQYYREEENGRGNFPPRFSGLQFPNYSSELNVNALELDDSALYLCASSYRTGSGYTFGSGTRLTVV.

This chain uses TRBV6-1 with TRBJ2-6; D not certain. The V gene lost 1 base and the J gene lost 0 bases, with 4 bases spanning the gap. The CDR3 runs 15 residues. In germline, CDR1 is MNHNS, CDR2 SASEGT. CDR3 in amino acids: CASSEDSSGANVLTF. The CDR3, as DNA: TGTGCCAGCAGTGAAGACAGCTCTGGGGCCAACGTCCTGACTTTC.

Here the CDR3 DNA reads TGTGCCAGCAGCCAAGATGGCAGGCACTCTAACTATGGCTACACCTTC. The encoded protein is CASSQDGRHSNYGYTF. The V gene is TRBV14, the J gene TRBJ1-2; D not certain. Germline V gene lookup returns CDR1 SGHDN and CDR2 FVKESK. The CDR3 is 16 amino acids. Trimming pared 0 bases from V and 0 bases from J, leaving 11 bases between.

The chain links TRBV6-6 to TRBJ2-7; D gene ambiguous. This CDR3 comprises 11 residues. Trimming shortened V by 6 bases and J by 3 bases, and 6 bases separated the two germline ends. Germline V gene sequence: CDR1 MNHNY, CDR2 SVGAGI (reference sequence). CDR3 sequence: CASRSFYEQYF. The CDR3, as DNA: TGTGCCAGCAGAAGCTTCTACGAGCAGTACTTC.

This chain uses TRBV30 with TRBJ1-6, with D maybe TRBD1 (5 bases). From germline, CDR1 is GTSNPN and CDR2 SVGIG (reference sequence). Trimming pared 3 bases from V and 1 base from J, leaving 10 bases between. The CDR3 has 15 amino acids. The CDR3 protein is CAWRARTSYNSPLHF. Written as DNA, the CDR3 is TGTGCCTGGAGAGCTCGGACATCCTATAATTCACCCCTCCACTTT.

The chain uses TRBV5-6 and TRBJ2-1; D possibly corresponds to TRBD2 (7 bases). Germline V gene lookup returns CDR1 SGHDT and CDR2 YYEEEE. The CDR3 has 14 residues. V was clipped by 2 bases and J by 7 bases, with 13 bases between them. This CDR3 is CASSFRGARNEQFF. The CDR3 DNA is TGTGCCAGCAGCTTCCGGGGGGCAAGGAATGAGCAGTTCTTC.

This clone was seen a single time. CDR3 DNA: TGTGCCAGCTCACCTGGACAGCAAGAAAAACTGTTTTTT. This gives the protein CASSPGQQEKLFF. The genes are TRBV18 and TRBJ1-4; tentatively, D is TRBD1 (6 bases). The CDR3 totals 13 residues. V was cut by 3 bases and J by 8 bases, with 10 bases left in between. Germline lookup yields CDR1 KGHSH and CDR2 LQKENI.

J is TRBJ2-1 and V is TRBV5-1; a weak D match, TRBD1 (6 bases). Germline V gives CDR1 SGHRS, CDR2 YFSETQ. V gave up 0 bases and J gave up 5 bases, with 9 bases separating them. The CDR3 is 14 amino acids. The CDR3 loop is CASSLVGADNEQFF. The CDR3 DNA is TGCGCCAGCAGCTTGGTGGGGGCCGACAATGAGCAGTTCTTC.

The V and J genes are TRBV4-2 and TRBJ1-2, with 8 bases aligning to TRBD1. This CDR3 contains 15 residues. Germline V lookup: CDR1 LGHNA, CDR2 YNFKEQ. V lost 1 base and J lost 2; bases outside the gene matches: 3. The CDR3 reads CASSQVQGENYGYTF. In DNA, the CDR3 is TGTGCCAGCAGCCAAGTACAGGGGGAGAACTATGGCTACACCTTC.

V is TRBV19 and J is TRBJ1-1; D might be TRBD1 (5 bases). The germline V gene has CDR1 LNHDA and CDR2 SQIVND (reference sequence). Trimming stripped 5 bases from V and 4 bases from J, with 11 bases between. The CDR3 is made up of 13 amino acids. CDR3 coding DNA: TGTGCCAGTAGTGTGGCAGGGCCCACTGAAGCTTTCTTT. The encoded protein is CASSVAGPTEAFF.

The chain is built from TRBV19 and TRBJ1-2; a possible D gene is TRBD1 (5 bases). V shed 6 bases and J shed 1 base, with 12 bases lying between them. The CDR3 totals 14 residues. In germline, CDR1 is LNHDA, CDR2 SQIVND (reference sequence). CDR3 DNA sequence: TGTGCCAGTAGGTTGGGGGGTGATAACTATGGCTACACCTTC. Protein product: CASRLGGDNYGYTF.

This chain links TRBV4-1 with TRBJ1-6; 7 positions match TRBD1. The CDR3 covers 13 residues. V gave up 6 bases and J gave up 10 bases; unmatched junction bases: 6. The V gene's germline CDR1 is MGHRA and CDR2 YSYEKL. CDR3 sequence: CASRRTGESPLHF. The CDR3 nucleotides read TGCGCCAGCAGGCGTACAGGGGAATCACCCCTCCACTTT.

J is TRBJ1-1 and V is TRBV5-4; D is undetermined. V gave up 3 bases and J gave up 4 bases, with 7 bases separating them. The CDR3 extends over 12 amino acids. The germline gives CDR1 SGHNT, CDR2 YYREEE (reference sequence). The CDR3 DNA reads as TGTGCCAGCAGCTACGGTGGCACTGAAGCTTTCTTT. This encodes CASSYGGTEAFF.

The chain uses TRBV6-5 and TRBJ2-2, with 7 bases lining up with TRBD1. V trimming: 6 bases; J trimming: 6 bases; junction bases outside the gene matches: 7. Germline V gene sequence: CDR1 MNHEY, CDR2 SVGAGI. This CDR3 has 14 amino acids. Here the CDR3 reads CASREDRDAGELFF. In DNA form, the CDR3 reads TGTGCCAGCAGAGAAGACAGGGATGCCGGGGAGCTGTTTTTT.

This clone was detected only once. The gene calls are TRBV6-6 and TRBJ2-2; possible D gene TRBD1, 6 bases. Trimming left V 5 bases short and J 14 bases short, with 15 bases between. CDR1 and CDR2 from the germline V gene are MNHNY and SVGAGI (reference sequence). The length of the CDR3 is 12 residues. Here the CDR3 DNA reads TGTGCCAGCAGTCCTACAGGGACGGGACTGTTTTTT. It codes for CASSPTGTGLFF.

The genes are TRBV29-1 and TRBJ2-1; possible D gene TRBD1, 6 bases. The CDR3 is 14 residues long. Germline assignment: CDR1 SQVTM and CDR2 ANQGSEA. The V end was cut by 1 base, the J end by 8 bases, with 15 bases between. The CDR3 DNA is TGCAGCGTTGAAGGAACAGGGCATGGCGATGAGCAGTTCTTC. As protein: CSVEGTGHGDEQFF.

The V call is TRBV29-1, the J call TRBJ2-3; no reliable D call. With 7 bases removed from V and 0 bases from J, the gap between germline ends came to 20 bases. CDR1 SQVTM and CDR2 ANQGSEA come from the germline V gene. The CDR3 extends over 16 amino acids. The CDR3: CSATYVPFPSTDTQYF. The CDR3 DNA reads TGCAGCGCTACTTATGTCCCCTTCCCTAGCACAGATACGCAGTATTTT.

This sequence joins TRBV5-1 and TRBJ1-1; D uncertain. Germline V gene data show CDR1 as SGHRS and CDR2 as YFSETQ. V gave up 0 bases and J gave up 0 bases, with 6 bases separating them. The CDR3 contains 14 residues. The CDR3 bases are TGCGCCAGCAGCTTGGACAGCTTGAACACTGAAGCTTTCTTT. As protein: CASSLDSLNTEAFF.

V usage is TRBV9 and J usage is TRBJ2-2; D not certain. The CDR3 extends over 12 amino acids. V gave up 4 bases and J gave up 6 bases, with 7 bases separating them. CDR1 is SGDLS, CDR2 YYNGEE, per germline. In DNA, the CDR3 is TGTGCCAGCAGCTCAGGTTCCGGGGAGCTGTTTTTT. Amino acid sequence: CASSSGSGELFF. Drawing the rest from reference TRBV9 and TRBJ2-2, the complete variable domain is DSGVTQTPKHLITATGQRVTLRCSPRSGDLSVYWYQQSLDQGLQFLIQYYNGEERAKGNILERFSAQQFPDLHSELNLSSLELGDSALYFCASSSGSGELFFGEGSRLTVL.

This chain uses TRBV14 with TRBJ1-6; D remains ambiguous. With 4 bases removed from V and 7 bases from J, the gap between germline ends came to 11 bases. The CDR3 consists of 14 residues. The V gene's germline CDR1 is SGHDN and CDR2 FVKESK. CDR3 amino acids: CASSPGLVNSPLHF. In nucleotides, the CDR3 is TGTGCCAGCAGCCCAGGCTTAGTGAATTCACCCCTCCACTTT.

CDR3 DNA: TGTGCCAGTAGTTTTAGCGGGGGGGCTTACGAGCAGTACTTC. It yields the protein CASSFSGGAYEQYF. The chain recombines TRBV19 with TRBJ2-7; 11 bases fit TRBD2. The V gene end was trimmed by 5 bases and the J gene end by 4 bases; junction bases not matched to a gene: 4. The CDR3 is 14 residues long. Germline V gene lookup returns CDR1 LNHDA and CDR2 SQIVND (reference sequence). The variable domain in full, completed from reference TRBV19 and TRBJ2-7, reads DGGITQSPKYLFRKEGQNVTLSCEQNLNHDAMYWYRQDPGQGLRLIYYSQIVNDFQKGDIAEGYSVSREKKESFPLTVTSAQKNPTAFYLCASSFSGGAYEQYFGPGTRLTVT.

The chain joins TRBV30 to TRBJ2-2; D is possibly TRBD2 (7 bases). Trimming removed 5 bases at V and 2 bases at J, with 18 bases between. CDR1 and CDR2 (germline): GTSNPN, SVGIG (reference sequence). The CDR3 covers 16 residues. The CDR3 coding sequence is TGTGCCTGGGGGAAGTGGGGGGGCCTCAACACCGGGGAGCTGTTTTTT. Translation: CAWGKWGGLNTGELFF.

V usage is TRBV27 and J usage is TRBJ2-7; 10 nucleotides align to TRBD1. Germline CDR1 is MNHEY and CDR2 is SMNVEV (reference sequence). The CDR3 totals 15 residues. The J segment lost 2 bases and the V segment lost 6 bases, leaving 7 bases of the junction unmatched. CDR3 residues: CASSSLGQGTYEQYF. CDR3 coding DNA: TGTGCCAGCAGCAGCCTGGGACAGGGGACCTACGAGCAGTACTTC.